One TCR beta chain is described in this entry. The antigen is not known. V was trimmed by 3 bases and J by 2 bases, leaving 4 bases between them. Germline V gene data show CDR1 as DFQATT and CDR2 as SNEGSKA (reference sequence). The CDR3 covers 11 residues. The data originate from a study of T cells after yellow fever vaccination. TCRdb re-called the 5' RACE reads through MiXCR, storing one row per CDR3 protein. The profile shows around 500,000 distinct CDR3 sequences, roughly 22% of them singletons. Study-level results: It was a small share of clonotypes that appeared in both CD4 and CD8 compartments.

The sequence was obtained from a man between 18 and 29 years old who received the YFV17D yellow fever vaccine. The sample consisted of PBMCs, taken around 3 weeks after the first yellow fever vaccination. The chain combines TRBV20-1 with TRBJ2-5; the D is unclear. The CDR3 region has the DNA TGCAGTGCTAGTGAGCAAGAGACCCAGTACTTC. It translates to CSASEQETQYF.